This T cell receptor beta chain is from a study of T cells in Graves' hyperthyroidism and ophthalmopathy. Amplification targeted TCR beta CDR3 regions from RNA transcripts. RT-PCR in the first round (using the HTBI primer set) targeted the TCR CDR3. TCRdb analysed the multiplex PCR reads with MiXCR anew, one entry per CDR3 protein. The data contain roughly 250,000 distinct CDR3 sequences, about 20% of them seen just once; the ten biggest clones take up roughly 60%. Germline lookup yields CDR1 LGHDT and CDR2 YNNKEL (reference sequence). V lost 4 bases, J lost 4 bases, and 21 bases stayed unmatched. The CDR3 runs to 20 residues. This clonotype was counted between two and nine times. No antigen is known for it. Ophthalmopathy patients all had a Clinical Activity Score of at least 3, a NOSPECS grade of at least 4 and disease under 3 months old. Each diagnosis drew on symptoms, thyroxine, TRAb, thyroid ultrasound and orbital computed tomography findings.

Study-level findings and limits: In the analysis, a 13 V-J model separated ophthalmopathy from stable hyperthyroidism. Blood also held most thyroid clonotypes expanded beyond 0.001.

The chain uses TRBV3-1 and TRBJ1-2; 10 nucleotides match TRBD1. Sequenced: blood. The clonotype comes from a man aged 30-40 years with Graves' ophthalmopathy. The CDR3 region is CASSRLRVTGTGVRGYGYTF. CDR3 bases: TGTGCCAGCAGCCGATTAAGGGTGACCGGGACAGGGGTTCGGGGCTATGGCTACACCTTC.